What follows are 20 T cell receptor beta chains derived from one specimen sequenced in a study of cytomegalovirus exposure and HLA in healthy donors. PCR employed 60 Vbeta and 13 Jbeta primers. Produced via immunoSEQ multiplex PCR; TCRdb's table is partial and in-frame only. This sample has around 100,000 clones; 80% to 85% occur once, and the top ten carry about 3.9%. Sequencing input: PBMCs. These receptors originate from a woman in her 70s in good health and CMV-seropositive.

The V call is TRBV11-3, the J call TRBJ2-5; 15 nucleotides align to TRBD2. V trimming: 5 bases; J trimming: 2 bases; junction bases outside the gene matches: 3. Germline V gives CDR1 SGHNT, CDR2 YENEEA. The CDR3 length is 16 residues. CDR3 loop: CASSLGLAGGQETQYF. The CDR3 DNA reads TGTGCCAGCAGCCTAGGACTAGCGGGAGGGCAAGAGACCCAGTACTTC.

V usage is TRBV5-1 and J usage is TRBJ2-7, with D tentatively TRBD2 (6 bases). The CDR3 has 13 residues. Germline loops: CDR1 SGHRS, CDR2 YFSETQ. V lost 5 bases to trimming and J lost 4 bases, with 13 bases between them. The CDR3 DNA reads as TGCGCCAGCAGTCCCTCCGGGGGTTACGAGCAGTACTTC. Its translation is CASSPSGGYEQYF.

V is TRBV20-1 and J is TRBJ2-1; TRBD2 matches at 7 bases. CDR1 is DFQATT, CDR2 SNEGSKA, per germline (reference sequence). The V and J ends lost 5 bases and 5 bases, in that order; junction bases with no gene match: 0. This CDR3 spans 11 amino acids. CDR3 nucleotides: TGCAGTGCTCGGGGGGACAATGAGCAGTTCTTC. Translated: CSARGDNEQFF.

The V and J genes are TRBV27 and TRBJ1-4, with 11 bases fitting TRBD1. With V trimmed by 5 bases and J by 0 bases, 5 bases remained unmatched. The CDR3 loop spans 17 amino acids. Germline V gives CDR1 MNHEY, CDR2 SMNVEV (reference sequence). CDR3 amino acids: CASSRTGQGATNEKLFF. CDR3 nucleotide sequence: TGTGCCAGCAGTCGAACGGGACAGGGGGCAACTAATGAAAAACTGTTTTTT.

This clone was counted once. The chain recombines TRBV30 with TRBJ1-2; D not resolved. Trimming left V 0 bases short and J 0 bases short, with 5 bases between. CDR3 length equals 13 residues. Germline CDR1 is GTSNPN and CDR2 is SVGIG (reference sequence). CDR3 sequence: CAWSVVANYGYTF. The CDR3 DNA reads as TGTGCCTGGAGTGTGGTAGCTAACTATGGCTACACCTTC. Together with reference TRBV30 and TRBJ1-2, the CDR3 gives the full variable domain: SQTIHQWPATLVQPVGSPLSLECTVEGTSNPNLYWYRQAAGRGLQLLFYSVGIGQISSEVPQNLSASRPQDRQFILSSKKLLLSDSGFYLCAWSVVANYGYTFGSGTRLTVV.

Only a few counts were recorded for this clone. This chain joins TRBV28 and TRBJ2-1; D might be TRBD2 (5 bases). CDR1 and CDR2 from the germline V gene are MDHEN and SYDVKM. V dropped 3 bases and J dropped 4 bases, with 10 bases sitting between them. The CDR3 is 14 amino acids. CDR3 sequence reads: CASSFGGLYNEQFF. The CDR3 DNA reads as TGTGCCAGCAGTTTTGGCGGGTTGTACAATGAGCAGTTCTTC. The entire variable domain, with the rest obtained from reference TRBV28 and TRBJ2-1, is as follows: DVKVTQSSRYLVKRTGEKVFLECVQDMDHENMFWYRQDPGLGLRLIYFSYDVKMKEKGDIPEGYSVSREKKERFSLILESASTNQTSMYLCASSFGGLYNEQFFGPGTRLTVL.

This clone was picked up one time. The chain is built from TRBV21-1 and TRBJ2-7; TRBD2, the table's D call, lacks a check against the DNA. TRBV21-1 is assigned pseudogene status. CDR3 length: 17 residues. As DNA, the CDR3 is TGTGCCAGCAGCACCCCGGGACTTCCAAAAAGCTTATACGAGCAGTACTTC. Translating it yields CASSTPGLPKSLYEQYF.

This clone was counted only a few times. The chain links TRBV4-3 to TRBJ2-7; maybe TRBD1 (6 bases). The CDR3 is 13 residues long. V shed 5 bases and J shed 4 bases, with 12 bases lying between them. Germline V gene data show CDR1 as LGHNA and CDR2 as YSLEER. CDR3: CASSSGQGYEQYF. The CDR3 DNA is TGCGCCAGCAGCTCAGGGCAGGGGTACGAGCAGTACTTC.

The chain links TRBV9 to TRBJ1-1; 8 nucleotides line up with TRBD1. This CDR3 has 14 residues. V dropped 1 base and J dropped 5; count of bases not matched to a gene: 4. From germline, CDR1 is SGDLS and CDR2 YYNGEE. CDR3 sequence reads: CASSVQGASTEAFF. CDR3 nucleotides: TGTGCCAGCAGCGTACAGGGGGCTAGTACTGAAGCTTTCTTT.

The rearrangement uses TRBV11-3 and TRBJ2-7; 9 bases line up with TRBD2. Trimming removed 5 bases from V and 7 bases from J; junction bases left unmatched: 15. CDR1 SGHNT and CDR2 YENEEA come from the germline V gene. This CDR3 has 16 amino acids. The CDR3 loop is CASSNPRTSVPGEQYF. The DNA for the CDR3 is TGTGCCAGCAGCAACCCTCGGACTAGCGTGCCGGGGGAGCAGTACTTC.

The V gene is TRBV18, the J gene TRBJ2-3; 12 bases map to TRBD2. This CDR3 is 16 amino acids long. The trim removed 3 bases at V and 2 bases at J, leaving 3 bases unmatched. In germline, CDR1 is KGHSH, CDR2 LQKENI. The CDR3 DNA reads TGTGCCAGCTCACCGCTAGCGGGAGGGACCACAGATACGCAGTATTTT. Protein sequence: CASSPLAGGTTDTQYF.

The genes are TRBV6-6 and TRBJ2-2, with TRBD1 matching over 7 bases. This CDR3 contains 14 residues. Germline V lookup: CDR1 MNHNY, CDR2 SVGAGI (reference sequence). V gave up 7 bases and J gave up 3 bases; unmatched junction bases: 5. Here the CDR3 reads CASKGQLDTGELFF. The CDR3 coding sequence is TGTGCCAGCAAGGGACAGTTGGACACCGGGGAGCTGTTTTTT.

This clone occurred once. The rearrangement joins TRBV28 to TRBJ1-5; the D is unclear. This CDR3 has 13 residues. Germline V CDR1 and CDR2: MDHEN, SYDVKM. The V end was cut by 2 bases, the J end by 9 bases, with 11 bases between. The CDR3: CASSLPLERPQHF. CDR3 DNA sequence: TGTGCCAGCAGTTTACCACTTGAGAGGCCCCAGCATTTT.

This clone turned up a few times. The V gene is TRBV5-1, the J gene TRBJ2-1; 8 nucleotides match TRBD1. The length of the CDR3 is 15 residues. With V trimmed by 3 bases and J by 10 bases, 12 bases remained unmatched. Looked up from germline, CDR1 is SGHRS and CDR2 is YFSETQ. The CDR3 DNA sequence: TGCGCCAGCAGCTCGGGACAGGTGGGTCAATGGGAGCAGTTCTTC. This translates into CASSSGQVGQWEQFF.

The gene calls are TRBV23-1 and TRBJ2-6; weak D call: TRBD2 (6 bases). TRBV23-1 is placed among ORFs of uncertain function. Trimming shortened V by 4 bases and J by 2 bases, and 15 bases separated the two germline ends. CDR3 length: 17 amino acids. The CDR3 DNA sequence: TGCGCCAGCAGTCCGCTCATCAGGGAGGCTGGGGCCAACGTCCTGACTTTC. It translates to CASSPLIREAGANVLTF.

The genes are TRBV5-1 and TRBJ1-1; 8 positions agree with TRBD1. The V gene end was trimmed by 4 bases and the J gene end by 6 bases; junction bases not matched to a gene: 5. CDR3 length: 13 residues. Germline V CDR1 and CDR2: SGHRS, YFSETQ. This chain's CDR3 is CASSADRGSEAFF. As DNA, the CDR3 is TGCGCCAGCAGCGCAGACAGGGGATCTGAAGCTTTCTTT.

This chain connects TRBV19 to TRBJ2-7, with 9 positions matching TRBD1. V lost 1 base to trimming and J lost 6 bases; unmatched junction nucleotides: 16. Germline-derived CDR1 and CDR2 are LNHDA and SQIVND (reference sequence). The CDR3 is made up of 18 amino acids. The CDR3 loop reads CASSIAGRGGDRDSEQYF. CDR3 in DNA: TGTGCCAGTAGTATAGCCGGAAGGGGGGGGGACAGGGACTCCGAGCAGTACTTC.

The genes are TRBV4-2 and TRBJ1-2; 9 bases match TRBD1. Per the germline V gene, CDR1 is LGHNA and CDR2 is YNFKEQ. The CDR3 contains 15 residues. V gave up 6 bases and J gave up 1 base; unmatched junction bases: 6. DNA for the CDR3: TGTGCCAGCAGTCTTACAGGGGGCGGTAACTATGGCTACACCTTC. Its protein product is CASSLTGGGNYGYTF.

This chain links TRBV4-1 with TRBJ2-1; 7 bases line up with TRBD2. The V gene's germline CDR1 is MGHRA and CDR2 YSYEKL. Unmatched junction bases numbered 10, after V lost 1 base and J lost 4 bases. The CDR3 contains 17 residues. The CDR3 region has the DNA TGCGCCAGCAGCCAAGGCCTACTAGCGCAAATATACAATGAGCAGTTCTTC. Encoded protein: CASSQGLLAQIYNEQFF.

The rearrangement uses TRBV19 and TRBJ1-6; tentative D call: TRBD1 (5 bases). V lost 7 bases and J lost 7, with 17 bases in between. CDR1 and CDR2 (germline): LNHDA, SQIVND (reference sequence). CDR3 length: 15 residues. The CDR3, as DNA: TGTGCCAGTACCAGCGCCGGGACTGCGAATTCACCCCTCCACTTT. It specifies CASTSAGTANSPLHF. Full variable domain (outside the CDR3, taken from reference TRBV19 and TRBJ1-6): DGGITQSPKYLFRKEGQNVTLSCEQNLNHDAMYWYRQDPGQGLRLIYYSQIVNDFQKGDIAEGYSVSREKKESFPLTVTSAQKNPTAFYLCASTSAGTANSPLHFGNGTRLTVT.